These 17 T cell receptor beta chains were sequenced from one sample in a study of T-cell reconstitution after alpha-beta-depleted transplantation in children. Library preparation (for TCRbeta) was performed with unique molecular identifiers. TCRdb fed the PCR reads into MiXCR, producing one record per CDR3 protein. The sample carries approximately 210,000 distinct CDR3 sequences, more than 14% recorded once. This material consisted of PBMCs from the stem cell graft donor, taken from the stem cell graft. All receptors derive from a human donor who donated a stem cell graft to a child with acute lymphoblastic leukemia.

This clonotype was seen ten or more times. This chain joins TRBV28 and TRBJ2-7; 13 nucleotides agree with TRBD2. The CDR3 sequence is 16 residues long. Trimming took 8 bases from V and 4 from J; bases not matched to a gene: 11. Germline CDR1 MDHEN, CDR2 SYDVKM. The CDR3 DNA is TGTGCCAGCTTCAACTTCGGGACTAGCGGGGTTTACGAGCAGTACTTC. Residues: CASFNFGTSGVYEQYF.

The sample holds a few counts of this clonotype. This chain connects TRBV11-2 to TRBJ1-6, with D maybe TRBD1 (5 bases). V gave up 2 bases and J gave up 0 bases, with 8 bases separating them. Germline V gene lookup returns CDR1 SGHAT and CDR2 FQNNGV. The CDR3 spans 16 residues. CDR3 in DNA: TGTGCCAGCAGCTTACATCAGGGCTCCTATAATTCACCCCTCCACTTT. Its translation is CASSLHQGSYNSPLHF.

This clonotype was detected many times. The rearrangement uses TRBV5-8 and TRBJ1-1, with D perhaps matching TRBD1 (5 bases). Between the trimmed V and J ends, which lost 7 bases and 1 base, there was a span of 14 bases. In germline, CDR1 is SGHTS, CDR2 YDEGEE. There are 14 residues in the CDR3. The CDR3 sequence: CASWGKWSNTEAFF. CDR3 DNA sequence: TGTGCCAGCTGGGGGAAATGGTCGAACACTGAAGCTTTCTTT.

This clonotype was observed at least ten times. The chain links TRBV28 to TRBJ2-2; D gene ambiguous. The germline V gene has CDR1 MDHEN and CDR2 SYDVKM. Trimming took off 7 bases at V and 6 bases at J, with 9 bases between the two ends. This CDR3 has 12 amino acids. CDR3 in DNA: TGTGCCAGCAACACTTGGGCCGGGGAGCTGTTTTTT. Protein sequence: CASNTWAGELFF.

This clonotype was counted at least ten times. This chain links TRBV6-5 with TRBJ2-3; D gene unclear. Germline V gives CDR1 MNHEY, CDR2 SVGAGI. Trimming pared 4 bases from V and 5 bases from J, leaving 13 bases between. The CDR3 extends over 14 amino acids. The CDR3 loop is CASSSGIGKDTQYF. DNA of the CDR3: TGTGCCAGCAGTTCCGGCATAGGTAAAGATACGCAGTATTTT.

This clonotype has ten or more counts. J is TRBJ1-1 and V is TRBV12-3 or TRBV12-4; a possible D gene is TRBD1 (6 bases). The CDR3 runs to 13 residues. V was clipped by 3 bases and J by 5 bases, with 10 bases between them. The CDR3 DNA reads as TGTGCCAGCAGTTTGACAAGGGGGACTGAAGCTTTCTTT. Translating it yields CASSLTRGTEAFF.

The table lists this clonotype with many counts. The gene calls are TRBV7-8 and TRBJ1-1, with a possible D match to TRBD1 (5 bases). Trimming took off 8 bases at V and 4 bases at J, with 20 bases between the two ends. CDR1 is SGHVS, CDR2 FQNEAQ, per germline. The CDR3 runs 15 residues. The CDR3 region has the DNA TGTGCCAGCGGAGGGACGGGTTGGTCTGGCACTGAAGCTTTCTTT. As protein: CASGGTGWSGTEAFF.

This clonotype came up many times. The rearrangement uses TRBV12-3 or TRBV12-4 and TRBJ2-1, with D perhaps TRBD2 (5 bases). V lost 4 bases and J 6 bases, leaving 16 bases between the germline ends. The CDR3 is 15 amino acids. Written as DNA, the CDR3 is TGTGCCAGCAGTTCACGGGGAACTCTGAGCAATGAGCAGTTCTTC. Protein sequence: CASSSRGTLSNEQFF.

This clonotype was seen repeatedly, ten times or more. The junction and the germline gene differ at one end; a read error may be behind it. The DNA of the CDR3 is TGTGCTAGCAGCCCGGTGGGTCTTGGACAGCGGAAAGAGACCCAGTACTTC. This sequence encodes CASSPVGLGQRKETQYF. J is TRBJ2-5 and V is TRBV7-7; D may be TRBD1 (6 bases). The germline V gene encodes CDR1 SSHAT and CDR2 FNYEAQ (reference sequence). CDR3 length equals 17 residues.

This clonotype was detected only a few times. The chain carries TRBV6-2 or TRBV6-3 and TRBJ2-1, with 9 bases that match TRBD1. The germline V gene has CDR1 MNHEY and CDR2 SVGEGT. The junction had 12 bases not matched to a gene; V was cut back by 5 bases and J by 7 bases. The CDR3 covers 16 residues. In DNA, the CDR3 is TGTGCCAGCAGTCAAGAACAGGGGGCTCTTGGAAATGAGCAGTTCTTC. As protein: CASSQEQGALGNEQFF.

This clonotype was seen ten or more times. This sequence joins TRBV5-1 and TRBJ2-3; 9 bases agree with TRBD2. Per germline, CDR1 SGHRS and CDR2 YFSETQ. With 3 bases clipped from V and 0 bases from J, the junction kept 2 bases outside the gene matches. This CDR3 contains 15 residues. CDR3 amino acids: CASSWLAGSTDTQYF. In DNA, the CDR3 is TGCGCCAGCAGCTGGCTAGCGGGAAGCACAGATACGCAGTATTTT.

This clonotype was found many times. This chain uses TRBV19 with TRBJ2-7; D possibly corresponds to TRBD2 (6 bases). The CDR3 runs to 14 residues. V lost 4 bases to trimming and J lost 5 bases, with 15 bases between them. Germline CDR1 is LNHDA and CDR2 is SQIVND (reference sequence). The DNA for the CDR3 is TGTGCCAGTAGTAGAGGCGGGACGTGGGACGAGCAGTACTTC. It specifies CASSRGGTWDEQYF.

Ten or more counts support this clonotype. The V gene is TRBV5-6, the J gene TRBJ2-5; D might be TRBD1 (6 bases). Germline V lookup: CDR1 SGHDT, CDR2 YYEEEE. This CDR3 contains 16 residues. Trimming pared 4 bases from V and 1 base from J, leaving 17 bases between. The CDR3 DNA reads TGTGCCAGCAGCATAGGGACATCTTTGGGCCAAGAGACCCAGTACTTC. Translating gives CASSIGTSLGQETQYF.

V is TRBV12-3 or TRBV12-4 and J is TRBJ2-1; 9 nucleotides match TRBD1. V dropped 8 bases and J dropped 6; count of bases not matched to a gene: 8. The CDR3 is 14 amino acids. CDR3 sequence reads: CASRRQGVSNEQFF. For the CDR3, the DNA is TGTGCCAGCCGTCGACAGGGGGTGTCCAATGAGCAGTTCTTC.

This clonotype was counted many times. The chain links TRBV9 to TRBJ2-3; TRBD2 agrees at 7 bases. The length of the CDR3 is 15 residues. The ends lost 3 bases at V and 4 bases at J; junction bases unmatched: 8. Germline CDR1 is SGDLS and CDR2 is YYNGEE. This CDR3 is CASSGKGRGPDTQYF. The DNA for the CDR3 is TGTGCCAGCAGCGGGAAGGGGAGGGGTCCAGATACGCAGTATTTT.

This clonotype was counted at least ten times. J is TRBJ2-7 and V is TRBV5-1, with D possibly matching TRBD2 (5 bases). The CDR3 runs 13 residues. With 0 bases removed from V and 4 bases from J, the gap between germline ends came to 8 bases. Germline-derived CDR1 and CDR2 are SGHRS and YFSETQ. This chain's CDR3 is CASSLDGKYEQYF. CDR3 nucleotide sequence: TGCGCCAGCAGCTTGGACGGGAAATACGAGCAGTACTTC.

The chain couples TRBV29-1 to TRBJ2-1, with 7 positions matching TRBD2. The CDR3 contains 15 residues. Germline assignment: CDR1 SQVTM and CDR2 ANQGSEA. V trimming: 4 bases; J trimming: 6 bases; junction bases outside the gene matches: 12. CDR3 sequence reads: CSVVSAGEGFNEQFF. CDR3 nucleotides: TGCAGCGTTGTGTCGGCGGGAGAGGGATTCAATGAGCAGTTCTTC.